This T cell receptor beta chain was captured in a study of tumor and adjacent non-tumor tissue in lung cancer. The study's findings and limits: Tumor tissue had significantly higher TCR diversity than normal lung.

No cell sorting was done before RNA was extracted from the tissue. The normal lung tissue was taken more than 3 cm from the tumor edge. Note on this clonotype: Its specificity is not known. Lacking the conserved final phenylalanine or tryptophan, this CDR3 likely reflects a read error. It is unclear where the CDR3 begins or ends on the DNA, so no DNA is shown, and the CDR3 is as TCRdb lists it.

The CDR3 spans 12 amino acids, including both terminal residues. The germline CDR1 and CDR2 sequences are SQVTM and ANQGSEA. The library came from three nested PCR rounds adapted from ARM-PCR protocols. TCRdb reprocessed the multiplex PCR reads via MiXCR and lists one record per CDR3 protein. The table records 85,000 or so distinct CDR3 sequences, 75% to 85% of them present only once. Material: distant non-tumor lung tissue. The chain recombines TRBV29-1 with TRBJ2-1. This TCR was sampled from a woman between 45 and 60 years old with non-small cell lung cancer. CDR3 region: CSVEKGYYEQLS.